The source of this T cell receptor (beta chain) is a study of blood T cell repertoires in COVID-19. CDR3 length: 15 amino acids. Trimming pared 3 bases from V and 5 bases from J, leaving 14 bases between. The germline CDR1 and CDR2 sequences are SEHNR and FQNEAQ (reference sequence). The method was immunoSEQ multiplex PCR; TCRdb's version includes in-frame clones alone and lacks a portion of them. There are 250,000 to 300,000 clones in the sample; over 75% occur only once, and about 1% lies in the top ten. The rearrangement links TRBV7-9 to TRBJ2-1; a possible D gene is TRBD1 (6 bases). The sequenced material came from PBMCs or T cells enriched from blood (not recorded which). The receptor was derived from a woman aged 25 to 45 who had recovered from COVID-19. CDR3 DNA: TGTGCCAGCAGCTTGGACAGCCTAGTAAACAATGAGCAGTTCTTC. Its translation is CASSLDSLVNNEQFF.